A single sample gave rise to the 31 T cell receptor beta chains below, sequenced in a study of cytomegalovirus exposure and HLA in healthy donors. PCR amplification relied on 60 Vbeta primers (plus 13 Jbeta primers). Method: immunoSEQ multiplex PCR; TCRdb's copy keeps in-frame clones and lacks some. The repertoire holds 90,000 or so clones, with over 75% as singletons. The source material was PBMCs. These receptors were taken from a female donor in good health and CMV-seronegative.

This CDR3 reads CASSLLLAGGTDTQYF. The CDR3 nucleotides are TGTGCCAGCAGTCTGCTCCTAGCGGGGGGCACAGATACGCAGTATTTT. The chain recombines TRBV28 with TRBJ2-3, with 10 bases identical to TRBD2. Per germline, CDR1 MDHEN and CDR2 SYDVKM. CDR3 size: 16 residues. V was pared by 5 bases and J by 1 base, with 6 bases of the junction left unmatched.

The V gene is TRBV18, the J gene TRBJ1-1; 8 nucleotides agree with TRBD1. The CDR3 totals 13 residues. The germline gives CDR1 KGHSH, CDR2 LQKENI. With 6 bases clipped from V and 5 bases from J, the junction kept 5 bases outside the gene matches. The CDR3 reads CASSLQGGTEAFF. The CDR3 DNA reads as TGTGCCAGCTCGCTACAGGGGGGTACTGAAGCTTTCTTT.

This clone came up a few times. J is TRBJ1-1 and V is TRBV10-3; D unresolved. Trimming shortened V by 4 bases and J by 2 bases, and 8 bases separated the two germline ends. Germline V CDR1 and CDR2: ENHRY, SYGVKD. The CDR3 has 13 residues. The CDR3 loop is CAISVRLNTEAFF. CDR3 coding DNA: TGTGCCATCAGTGTAAGACTAAACACTGAAGCTTTCTTT.

The J gene is TRBJ2-7, the V gene TRBV14, with TRBD1 identical over 8 bases. V trimming: 1 base; J trimming: 5 bases; junction bases outside the gene matches: 7. Germline loops: CDR1 SGHDN, CDR2 FVKESK. CDR3 length: 15 residues. Here the CDR3 DNA reads TGTGCCAGCAGCCAAGCCCCGGACAGGGTGGACGAGCAGTACTTC. Encoded protein: CASSQAPDRVDEQYF.

The chain joins TRBV15 to TRBJ2-1, with D possibly TRBD1 on 5 matching bases. The CDR3 sequence is 13 residues long. Trimming cost V 0 bases and J 8 bases, with 8 bases left between them. Germline CDR1 is LNHNV and CDR2 is YYDKDF (reference sequence). The CDR3 protein is CATSRDLGDEQFF. DNA of the CDR3: TGTGCCACCAGCAGAGATTTAGGGGATGAGCAGTTCTTC. Supplemented by reference TRBV15 and TRBJ2-1, the full variable domain reads DAMVIQNPRYQVTQFGKPVTLSCSQTLNHNVMYWYQQKSSQAPKLLFHYYDKDFNNEADTPDNFQSRRPNTSFCFLDIRSPGLGDTAMYLCATSRDLGDEQFFGPGTRLTVL.

This clone occurred once. This sequence joins TRBV10-3 and TRBJ2-5, with 8 positions matching TRBD2. Germline-derived CDR1 and CDR2 are ENHRY and SYGVKD. Trimming removed 10 bases from V and 2 bases from J; junction bases left unmatched: 3. The CDR3 consists of 12 residues. DNA for the CDR3: TGTGCCAGCCGGGGGGGGCAAGAGACCCAGTACTTC. Encoded protein: CASRGGQETQYF.

This chain links TRBV7-9 with TRBJ2-7; 7 nucleotides agree with TRBD2. Germline assignment: CDR1 SEHNR and CDR2 FQNEAQ (reference sequence). J gave up 5 bases and V 5 bases, and 6 bases lay outside the gene matches. The CDR3 extends over 13 amino acids. The CDR3 reads CASSPTSVDEQYF. The CDR3 DNA follows: TGTGCCAGCAGCCCCACTAGCGTCGACGAGCAGTACTTC.

This clone turned up a few times. The chain links TRBV9 to TRBJ2-1, with 8 nucleotides matching TRBD2. CDR1 is SGDLS and CDR2 is YYNGEE in the germline V gene. The CDR3 spans 14 residues. V lost 3 bases, J lost 7 bases, and 6 bases stayed unmatched. In DNA, the CDR3 is TGTGCCAGCAGCGCAGTAGCGGGGTTTAATGAGCAGTTCTTC. Its translation is CASSAVAGFNEQFF.

The chain carries TRBV4-2 and TRBJ1-3; perhaps TRBD1 as D (5 bases). Germline V gene sequence: CDR1 LGHNA, CDR2 YNFKEQ. The germline V and J ends were trimmed by 1 base and 1 base, with 11 bases remaining between them. The CDR3 is 16 residues long. CDR3 amino acids: CASSQGVGGSGNTIYF. For the CDR3, the DNA is TGTGCCAGCAGCCAAGGGGTTGGGGGGTCTGGAAACACCATATATTTT.

The rearrangement joins TRBV4-2 to TRBJ2-3, with D tentatively TRBD1 (5 bases). Germline V lookup: CDR1 LGHNA, CDR2 YNFKEQ. Trimming removed 1 base at V and 2 bases at J, with 10 bases between. The CDR3 extends over 15 amino acids. CDR3 region: CASSQGDSYTDTQYF. Written as DNA, the CDR3 is TGTGCCAGCAGCCAAGGAGACAGCTACACAGATACGCAGTATTTT.

In this sample, this clone turned up once. The chain has TRBV5-1 and TRBJ2-5, with 7 bases matching TRBD1. Germline V lookup: CDR1 SGHRS, CDR2 YFSETQ. The CDR3 is 12 residues long. The V and J ends lost 5 bases and 3 bases, in that order; junction bases with no gene match: 1. The CDR3 DNA follows: TGCGCCAGCAGGACAGGGAAAGAGACCCAGTACTTC. Amino acids: CASRTGKETQYF.

The chain joins TRBV7-9 to TRBJ2-2; TRBD2 aligns across 8 bases. The V gene end was trimmed by 5 bases and the J gene end by 4 bases; junction bases not matched to a gene: 6. From germline, CDR1 is SEHNR and CDR2 FQNEAQ (reference sequence). The length of the CDR3 is 15 residues. CDR3 DNA sequence: TGTGCCAGCAGCCTCACTAGCGGAGTCACCGGGGAGCTGTTTTTT. Translating gives CASSLTSGVTGELFF.

The chain couples TRBV5-4 to TRBJ2-3; tentative D call: TRBD2 (5 bases). Per the germline V gene, CDR1 is SGHNT and CDR2 is YYREEE (reference sequence). V was pared by 2 bases and J by 1 base, with 11 bases between. The CDR3 is 15 residues long. In DNA, the CDR3 is TGTGCCAGCAGCTTTATGCGGGCGGGCACAGATACGCAGTATTTT. Protein product: CASSFMRAGTDTQYF.

The V call is TRBV4-1, the J call TRBJ2-7; TRBD1 matches 11 bases. Germline CDR1 MGHRA, CDR2 YSYEKL. V was pared by 5 bases and J by 5 bases, with 8 bases of the junction left unmatched. The CDR3 covers 15 residues. DNA for the CDR3: TGCGCCAGCAGCAAGGACAGGGGGCTTCGCGACGAGCAGTACTTC. Translation: CASSKDRGLRDEQYF.

The rearrangement joins TRBV5-8 to TRBJ1-4, with 8 bases identical to TRBD1. V lost 4 bases, J lost 0 bases, and 2 bases stayed unmatched. This CDR3 is 15 amino acids long. CDR1 and CDR2 from the germline V gene are SGHTS and YDEGEE. CDR3 DNA sequence: TGTGCCAGCAGCCCGGGACAGGCAACTAATGAAAAACTGTTTTTT. Its translation: CASSPGQATNEKLFF. Using reference TRBV5-8 and TRBJ1-4 for the parts outside the CDR3, the full variable domain is EAGVTQSPTHLIKTRGQQATLRCSPISGHTSVYWYQQALGLGLQFLLWYDEGEERNRGNFPPRFSGRQFPNYSSELNVNALELEDSALYLCASSPGQATNEKLFFGSGTQLSVL.

In DNA form, the CDR3 reads TGTGCCAGCAGTTGGCCGGGACAGGGGGCATCCTATAATTCACCCCTCCACTTT. It encodes CASSWPGQGASYNSPLHF. J is TRBJ1-6 and V is TRBV28; 12 bases align to TRBD1. V dropped 4 bases and J dropped 1; count of bases not matched to a gene: 5. The CDR3 is 18 residues long. Germline CDR1 MDHEN, CDR2 SYDVKM.

This clone was picked up a small number of times. The V call is TRBV10-3, the J call TRBJ1-1, with a tentative D call TRBD1 (6 bases). CDR1 is ENHRY, CDR2 SYGVKD, per germline. The CDR3 is 14 amino acids. Trimming shortened V by 2 bases and J by 13 bases, and 20 bases separated the two germline ends. Here the CDR3 DNA reads TGTGCCATCAGTGAGATGTCAGGGGCCAAAGGAGGTTTCTTT. Translation gives CAISEMSGAKGGFF.

V is TRBV14 and J is TRBJ1-3, with D possibly being TRBD1 (6 bases). The CDR3 covers 15 residues. Germline-derived CDR1 and CDR2 are SGHDN and FVKESK. Trimming stripped 0 bases from V and 4 bases from J, with 10 bases between. The CDR3 bases are TGTGCCAGCAGCCAAGATAGGGGGACGGGAAACACCATATATTTT. Amino acid sequence: CASSQDRGTGNTIYF. Filled out from reference TRBV14 and TRBJ1-3, the complete variable domain reads EAGVTQFPSHSVIEKGQTVTLRCDPISGHDNLYWYRRVMGKEIKFLLHFVKESKQDESGMPNNRFLAERTGGTYSTLKVQPAELEDSGVYFCASSQDRGTGNTIYFGEGSWLTVV.

The V gene is TRBV6-4, the J gene TRBJ1-2; the D is unclear. Trimming shortened V by 4 bases and J by 7 bases, and 13 bases separated the two germline ends. The CDR3 length is 13 residues. The V gene's germline CDR1 is MRHNA and CDR2 SNTAGT. CDR3 nucleotide sequence: TGTGCCAGCAGTGGGACGGAAGGAGGTGGCTACACCTTC. It yields the protein CASSGTEGGGYTF.

This clone was found once. The chain uses TRBV5-1 and TRBJ1-2; TRBD1 matches at 9 bases. The CDR3 totals 16 residues. Trimming took 0 bases from V and 8 from J; bases not matched to a gene: 11. Germline CDR1 reads SGHRS; CDR2 reads YFSETQ. The CDR3 loop is CASSLAGGAGTGGYTF. CDR3 in DNA: TGCGCCAGCAGCTTGGCCGGGGGCGCAGGGACAGGGGGCTACACCTTC.

This clone has more than one count but fewer than ten. The V call is TRBV19, the J call TRBJ1-1, with D uncertain. CDR3 size: 13 residues. V dropped 1 base and J dropped 4 bases, with 7 bases sitting between them. Germline V lookup: CDR1 LNHDA, CDR2 SQIVND (reference sequence). CDR3 bases: TGTGCCAGTAGTATAGGGACTGCCACTGAAGCTTTCTTT. Translation: CASSIGTATEAFF. Looking up the rest from reference TRBV19 and TRBJ1-1 gives the full variable domain: DGGITQSPKYLFRKEGQNVTLSCEQNLNHDAMYWYRQDPGQGLRLIYYSQIVNDFQKGDIAEGYSVSREKKESFPLTVTSAQKNPTAFYLCASSIGTATEAFFGQGTRLTVV.

This clone was counted many times. The V call is TRBV4-3, the J call TRBJ2-2, with TRBD1 matching over 9 bases. Germline CDR1 is LGHNA and CDR2 is YSLEER. This CDR3 has 18 amino acids. V was pared by 0 bases and J by 3 bases, with 8 bases of the junction left unmatched. The DNA of the CDR3 is TGCGCCAGCAGCCAAGAAATAACAGGGGGCAAGGACACCGGGGAGCTGTTTTTT. It is translated as CASSQEITGGKDTGELFF.

This clone has only one observation. This rearrangement joins TRBV5-6 to TRBJ2-1, with a tentative D call TRBD1 (6 bases). The CDR3 loop spans 15 amino acids. In germline, CDR1 is SGHDT, CDR2 YYEEEE. V lost 4 bases and J 0 bases, leaving 11 bases between the germline ends. The CDR3 DNA sequence: TGTGCCAGCAGCCCAATGGACAGCTCCTACAATGAGCAGTTCTTC. It codes for CASSPMDSSYNEQFF.

The sample holds one count of this clone. The chain recombines TRBV7-9 with TRBJ1-1, with D possibly being TRBD1 (5 bases). In germline, CDR1 is SEHNR, CDR2 FQNEAQ (reference sequence). The CDR3 sequence is 16 residues long. The ends were cut back, 5 bases at V and 0 bases at J, with 16 bases in the middle. The CDR3, as DNA: TGTGCCAGCAGCCGGGGGGGGACGATGATGAACACTGAAGCTTTCTTT. It yields the protein CASSRGGTMMNTEAFF.

The V gene is TRBV4-2, the J gene TRBJ1-1; D is uncertain. Germline V gene sequence: CDR1 LGHNA, CDR2 YNFKEQ. The CDR3 runs to 14 residues. Trimming shortened V by 4 bases and J by 4 bases, and 13 bases separated the two germline ends. Here the CDR3 DNA reads TGTGCCAGCAGCCCCCGGGGTGAGGTCACTGAAGCTTTCTTT. This gives the protein CASSPRGEVTEAFF.

The CDR3 sequence is CASSPGVFPDEQYF. The CDR3 bases are TGCGCCAGCAGCCCGGGGGTCTTTCCTGACGAGCAGTACTTC. The rearrangement joins TRBV5-1 to TRBJ2-7; maybe TRBD2 (6 bases). Germline loops: CDR1 SGHRS, CDR2 YFSETQ. The CDR3 has 14 amino acids. Trimming removed 4 bases from V and 5 bases from J, with 16 bases in between.

The V call is TRBV28, the J call TRBJ1-2; 10 positions match TRBD1. Germline CDR1 is MDHEN and CDR2 is SYDVKM. After removal of 3 bases from V and 0 bases from J, the junction contained 1 base not matched to a gene. There are 15 residues in the CDR3. DNA for the CDR3: TGTGCCAGCAGTTTTGGACAGGGGGCTAACTATGGCTACACCTTC. This sequence encodes CASSFGQGANYGYTF.

The chain carries TRBV27 and TRBJ1-1; 10 bases fit TRBD1. Germline V CDR1 and CDR2: MNHEY, SMNVEV (reference sequence). CDR3 length equals 14 residues. Trimming at V came to 9 bases and at J to 2 bases, leaving 6 bases not matched to a gene. The CDR3 is CASRQGAINTEAFF. The CDR3 nucleotides read TGTGCCAGTCGACAGGGGGCTATCAACACTGAAGCTTTCTTT.

V is TRBV30 and J is TRBJ1-5, with 8 bases that match TRBD1. Trimming removed 5 bases from V and 5 bases from J; junction bases left unmatched: 17. From germline, CDR1 is GTSNPN and CDR2 SVGIG (reference sequence). The CDR3 extends over 17 amino acids. The CDR3 bases are TGTGCCTGGCCGGGCCAGATGACAGGGGAAGTGGATCAGCCCCAGCATTTT. Residues: CAWPGQMTGEVDQPQHF.

The table lists this clone with a count of one. The chain carries TRBV5-4 and TRBJ2-1; the D is unclear. Per germline, CDR1 SGHNT and CDR2 YYREEE (reference sequence). CDR3 length equals 14 residues. The V end lost 3 bases, the J end lost 5 bases, and 12 bases lay between the germline ends. CDR3 bases: TGTGCCAGCAGCTCCCCCGGTCCGGACAATGAGCAGTTCTTC. This codes for CASSSPGPDNEQFF.

This clone was observed a handful of times. CDR3 coding DNA: TGTGCCAGCAGTCGGACAGGGCAAAAACTGTTTTTT. Its protein is CASSRTGQKLFF. The gene calls are TRBV6-5 and TRBJ1-4; 8 bases line up with TRBD1. The V gene's germline CDR1 is MNHEY and CDR2 SVGAGI. This CDR3 region has 12 residues. The V gene end was trimmed by 5 bases and the J gene end by 9 bases; junction bases not matched to a gene: 2.